The T cell receptor beta chain described here comes from a study of T cells in Graves' hyperthyroidism and ophthalmopathy. Study-level background: Peripheral blood was secured at the point of initial diagnosis, before any treatment. Findings and caveats of the study: Most thyroid clonotypes expanded above 0.001 were also detected in blood.

TCR beta CDR3 sequences were amplified from RNA transcripts. HTBI primers drove first-round RT-PCR of the TCR CDR3. TCRdb processed the multiplex PCR reads anew with MiXCR; each CDR3 protein has one entry. The sample has more than 350,000 distinct CDR3 sequences, around 14% seen once. These patients, aged 18 to 65, had recently diagnosed hyperthyroidism lasting under 2 months. The V segment lost 5 bases and the J segment 0 bases; nucleotides outside the gene matches: 13. Germline V gene data show CDR1 as SEHNR and CDR2 as FQNEAQ (reference sequence). This CDR3 contains 18 residues. This clonotype was seen at least ten times. Its antigen is undetermined.

This chain connects TRBV7-9 to TRBJ2-1; 7 bases are a match to TRBD1. Sequencing was performed on blood. The receptor's source is a woman aged 25 to 39 with Graves' hyperthyroidism. The CDR3 reads CASSQSDRATASYNEQFF. In DNA form, the CDR3 reads TGTGCCAGCAGCCAATCCGACAGGGCGACAGCCTCCTACAATGAGCAGTTCTTC.